These 9 T cell receptor beta chains share one sample of origin, sequenced in a study of blood T cell repertoires in COVID-19. The data were produced by immunoSEQ multiplex PCR, yet TCRdb's version contains in-frame clones alone and is incomplete. Altogether some 70,000 clones are present, around 90% being singletons, with the ten largest covering more than 6.5%. Sequencing was carried out using peripheral blood. The receptor source for this set is an elderly woman with active COVID-19.

V is TRBV11-3 and J is TRBJ2-3; 15 bases are a match to TRBD2. This CDR3 comprises 16 residues. Germline CDR1 SGHNT, CDR2 YENEEA. J lost 3 bases, V lost 4 bases, and 2 bases had no gene match. The CDR3: CASSSGTSGRTDTQYF. CDR3 coding DNA: TGTGCCAGCAGCTCCGGGACTAGCGGGAGGACAGATACGCAGTATTTT.

This chain uses TRBV3-1 (or the pseudogene TRBV3-2) with TRBJ2-5, with a weak D call TRBD2 (5 bases). CDR1 is LGHDT, CDR2 YNNKEL, per germline (reference sequence). Trimming pared 2 bases from V and 2 bases from J, leaving 15 bases between. There are 16 residues in the CDR3. CDR3 region: CASSQNLRAEQETQYF. CDR3 coding DNA: TGTGCCAGCAGCCAAAATTTGCGGGCGGAACAAGAGACCCAGTACTTC.

The chain carries TRBV5-4 and TRBJ1-1; possibly TRBD1 for D (5 bases). CDR1 is SGHNT, CDR2 YYREEE, per germline (reference sequence). The CDR3 has 16 residues. The V gene lost 2 bases and the J gene lost 3 bases, with 17 bases spanning the gap. CDR3 nucleotides: TGTGCCAGCAGCTTAGATTTAGGGATAGGGGACACTGAAGCTTTCTTT. Residues: CASSLDLGIGDTEAFF.

CDR3 DNA sequence: TGCGCCAGCAGCTTGTACAGGGCGACTAATGAAAAACTGTTTTTT. Translating gives CASSLYRATNEKLFF. The rearrangement uses TRBV5-1 and TRBJ1-4; D is possibly TRBD1 (6 bases). This CDR3 spans 15 amino acids. CDR1 is SGHRS and CDR2 is YFSETQ in the germline V gene. Between the trimmed V and J ends, which lost 1 base and 2 bases, there was a span of 9 bases.

This rearrangement joins TRBV5-6 to TRBJ2-1; 8 bases are a match to TRBD1. The germline gives CDR1 SGHDT, CDR2 YYEEEE. This CDR3 comprises 17 residues. Trimming took 1 base from V and 8 from J; bases not matched to a gene: 14. This CDR3 reads CASSLRRTGMVLDEQFF. Written as DNA, the CDR3 is TGTGCCAGCAGCTTGAGACGGACAGGGATGGTTCTGGATGAGCAGTTCTTC.

The chain is built from TRBV9 and TRBJ2-7, with a tentative D call TRBD2 (6 bases). Germline CDR1 and CDR2: SGDLS and YYNGEE. CDR3 length: 15 residues. The V end lost 3 bases, the J end lost 5 bases, and 18 bases lay between the germline ends. The CDR3 protein is CASSAEGTRIDEQYF. For the CDR3, the DNA is TGTGCCAGCAGCGCGGAAGGGACTCGTATCGACGAGCAGTACTTC.

In its sample, this clone was seen once. CDR3 protein: CASSSTSGPSYNEQFF. As DNA, the CDR3 is TGTGCCAGCAGCTCGACTAGCGGGCCATCCTACAATGAGCAGTTCTTC. The chain links TRBV5-4 to TRBJ2-1; TRBD2 matches 10 bases. This CDR3 has 16 residues. Germline V gene sequence: CDR1 SGHNT, CDR2 YYREEE (reference sequence). Trimming cost V 3 bases and J 1 base; bases outside gene matches: 4. Drawing the rest from reference TRBV5-4 and TRBJ2-1, the complete variable domain is ETGVTQSPTHLIKTRGQQVTLRCSSQSGHNTVSWYQQALGQGPQFIFQYYREEENGRGNFPPRFSGLQFPNYSSELNVNALELDDSALYLCASSSTSGPSYNEQFFGPGTRLTVL.

Note on this clone: The DNA is omitted, as the CDR3 cannot be located on it reliably, and the CDR3 follows TCRdb's listing. The chain recombines TRBV5-1 with TRBJ2-2; the table's D call of TRBD2 was not tested on the DNA. The CDR3 length is 15 residues, termini included. CDR1 is SGHRS, CDR2 YFSETQ, per germline. The CDR3 sequence: CASSSSGVVAGELFF.

The rearrangement uses TRBV6-6 and TRBJ2-1; the match to TRBD2 covers 11 bases. There are 19 residues in the CDR3. V trimming: 6 bases; J trimming: 10 bases; junction bases outside the gene matches: 23. Looked up from germline, CDR1 is MNHNY and CDR2 is SVGAGI (reference sequence). The CDR3 sequence is CASRRDSPGGSGRAREQFF. Here the CDR3 DNA reads TGTGCCAGCAGGCGAGACTCGCCCGGTGGTAGCGGGAGGGCCAGGGAGCAGTTCTTC.